This T cell receptor (beta chain) was sequenced during a study of blood T cell repertoires in COVID-19. Study details: From the United States, Italy and Spain came samples of acute and convalescent COVID-19. Sources were T cells, B-cell-depleted T cells, or PBMCs; the material itself was cDNA or gDNA.

The CDR3 has 14 amino acids. Germline V gives CDR1 SGHNT, CDR2 YYREEE (reference sequence). V lost 2 bases, J lost 4 bases, and 10 bases lay in between. Generated by immunoSEQ multiplex PCR, the TCRdb table keeps only in-frame clones and is missing some. This table holds some 170,000 clones, more than 65% found once. The study assigned cohorts using participant-reported clinical history. The sample consisted of PBMCs or T cells enriched from blood (not recorded which). The origin of this receptor is a man in his forties or fifties who had recovered from COVID-19. V and J are TRBV5-4 and TRBJ1-5, with a tentative D call TRBD1 (6 bases). The CDR3 region is CASSLGGGNQPQHF. For the CDR3, the DNA is TGTGCCAGCAGCTTAGGGGGGGGAAATCAGCCCCAGCATTTT.